This T cell receptor (beta chain) was captured in a study of long-term antiretroviral therapy in people with HIV. This clone has only one observation. Survey-level immunoSEQ v3.0 assays were run. Each sample had sequencing targeting about 40,000-55,000 T-cell genomes. Clones were sequenced by immunoSEQ multiplex PCR, and TCRdb holds only the in-frame ones, with some missing. The sample shows approximately 15,000 clones, 80% to 90% of them seen only once. Germline CDR1 and CDR2: SEHNR and FQNEAQ (reference sequence). V was cut by 8 bases and J by 5 bases, with 14 bases left in between. This CDR3 has 13 amino acids.

The specimen comprised unsorted PBMCs, sampled 0.1 years after starting antiretroviral therapy. The sequence came from a man younger than 35 with HIV. The chain employs TRBV7-9 and TRBJ2-3; TRBD1 is a possible D gene (6 bases). The CDR3 DNA is TGTGCCAGCTTCCAGGGGAAGCAAGATACGCAGTATTTT. Protein sequence: CASFQGKQDTQYF.